These 15 T cell receptor beta chains share one sample of origin, sequenced in a study of T cell clonotyping in hematopoietic cell transplantation. Only in-frame clones appear in the TCRdb table, and some are missing; sequencing was by immunoSEQ multiplex PCR. This table has 13,000 to 15,000 clones, about 98% appearing once. The sample here was peripheral blood mononuclear cells, taken 30 days after allogeneic stem cell transplant. Receptor source: a female patient aged 45-65 years who had an allogeneic stem cell transplant from an unrelated donor, so T cells may come from the graft donor. Some clones in this sample may be carry-over from other donors' samples.

V usage is TRBV10-3 and J usage is TRBJ2-7; D may be TRBD1 (6 bases). V was shortened by 6 bases and J by 0 bases, with 9 bases between the two germline ends. This CDR3 is 13 amino acids long. CDR1 is ENHRY, CDR2 SYGVKD, per germline. This chain's CDR3 is CAIREDSSYEQYF. CDR3 nucleotides: TGTGCCATCAGAGAGGACAGCTCCTACGAGCAGTACTTC.

The chain employs TRBV6-1 and TRBJ1-2; tentative D call: TRBD1 (5 bases). CDR1 and CDR2 (germline): MNHNS, SASEGT. Trimming removed 2 bases at V and 5 bases at J, with 18 bases between. This CDR3 comprises 16 residues. DNA for the CDR3: TGTGCCAGCAGTGAAATTGACAGCCGTAGGCGATATGGCTACACCTTC. Residues: CASSEIDSRRRYGYTF.

The gene calls are TRBV4-2 and TRBJ2-7, with 9 bases matching TRBD1. The CDR3 is 16 amino acids. Unmatched junction bases numbered 11, after V lost 5 bases and J lost 3 bases. Germline V gene data show CDR1 as LGHNA and CDR2 as YNFKEQ. CDR3 DNA: TGTGCCAGCAGCGAAAGGTCCGGGACAGGGTACTACGAGCAGTACTTC. Protein: CASSERSGTGYYEQYF.

The V gene is TRBV30, the J gene TRBJ2-2; D tentatively fits TRBD1 or TRBD2 (5 bases each). Deletions cut 2 bases from V and 0 bases from J, with 10 bases between. This CDR3 has 15 amino acids. Germline CDR1 reads GTSNPN; CDR2 reads SVGIG (reference sequence). As DNA, the CDR3 is TGTGCCTGGAGTCAGGGACCCGCGAACACCGGGGAGCTGTTTTTT. This encodes CAWSQGPANTGELFF.

The CDR3, as DNA: TGTGCCAGTAGTATATACCCCACTGAAGCTTTCTTT. Protein sequence: CASSIYPTEAFF. The J gene is TRBJ1-1, the V gene TRBV19; D remains unclear. Between the trimmed V and J ends, which lost 2 bases and 4 bases, there was a span of 5 bases. The CDR3 loop spans 12 amino acids. The germline V gene encodes CDR1 LNHDA and CDR2 SQIVND (reference sequence).

The gene calls are TRBV30 and TRBJ2-5, with TRBD1 identical over 7 bases. The CDR3 has 18 residues. Germline CDR1 GTSNPN, CDR2 SVGIG (reference sequence). After removal of 2 bases from V and 4 bases from J, the junction contained 19 bases not matched to a gene. The CDR3 here is CAWSLALDRRQGRETQYF. The CDR3 DNA is TGTGCCTGGAGTCTCGCTTTGGACAGGCGGCAGGGACGAGAGACCCAGTACTTC.

The CDR3 loop is CASSVGSLTESVNTGELFF. CDR3 in DNA: TGTGCCAGCAGCGTGGGGTCATTGACGGAGTCCGTGAACACCGGGGAGCTGTTTTTT. This rearrangement joins TRBV9 to TRBJ2-2; D gene unclear. CDR3 length: 19 residues. The germline V and J ends were trimmed by 2 bases and 1 base, with 21 bases remaining between them. The germline V gene encodes CDR1 SGDLS and CDR2 YYNGEE.

The chain uses TRBV2 and TRBJ2-1; 8 bases agree with TRBD1. CDR1 is SNHLY and CDR2 is FYNNEI in the germline V gene. V shed 8 bases, J shed 3 bases, and the junction held 9 bases outside the gene matches. The CDR3 runs 15 residues. The CDR3 spells CASEDRGKSYNEQFF. The CDR3 DNA reads as TGTGCCAGCGAAGACAGGGGAAAAAGCTACAATGAGCAGTTCTTC.

The J gene is TRBJ2-5, the V gene TRBV9; 8 nucleotides agree with TRBD1. The CDR3 is made up of 15 amino acids. After removal of 2 bases from V and 4 bases from J, the junction contained 7 bases not matched to a gene. Germline assignment: CDR1 SGDLS and CDR2 YYNGEE. The CDR3 DNA is TGTGCCAGCAGCGTTGATGGACAGGGTCGAGAGACCCAGTACTTC. Translating gives CASSVDGQGRETQYF.

The rearrangement uses TRBV11-2 and TRBJ2-7, with a weak D call TRBD1 (5 bases). Germline CDR1 SGHAT, CDR2 FQNNGV. The V and J ends lost 1 base and 3 bases respectively, with 13 bases between them. This CDR3 region has 15 residues. CDR3 sequence (DNA): TGTGCCAGCAGCTTAGGGGGCGGCAAAGGCTACGAGCAGTACTTC. Translating it yields CASSLGGGKGYEQYF.

The chain combines TRBV30 with TRBJ2-3; the D gene is possibly TRBD2 (5 bases). V was clipped by 0 bases and J by 2 bases, with 15 bases between them. CDR1 is GTSNPN and CDR2 is SVGIG in the germline V gene (reference sequence). This CDR3 region has 16 residues. DNA of the CDR3: TGTGCCTGGAGTGTAGGATCTAGCAGCTCCACAGATACGCAGTATTTT. Protein sequence: CAWSVGSSSSTDTQYF.

The rearrangement uses TRBV10-3 and TRBJ1-2; D is unclear. Trimming shortened V by 6 bases and J by 6 bases, and 14 bases separated the two germline ends. This CDR3 region has 13 residues. Germline values: CDR1 ENHRY, CDR2 SYGVKD. CDR3 in DNA: TGTGCCATCAGCGCAAACGCGGTGGATGGCTACACCTTC. This gives the protein CAISANAVDGYTF.

This chain connects TRBV7-9 to TRBJ1-4; a possible D gene is TRBD1 (6 bases). The V and J ends lost 5 bases and 2 bases respectively, with 18 bases between them. Germline CDR1 and CDR2: SEHNR and FQNEAQ (reference sequence). The CDR3 has 17 amino acids. CDR3 amino acids: CASSQITIQGTNEKLFF. CDR3 nucleotides: TGTGCCAGCAGCCAAATAACCATACAGGGTACTAATGAAAAACTGTTTTTT.

V is TRBV27 and J is TRBJ1-1; maybe TRBD1 (6 bases). The V and J ends lost 1 base and 1 base respectively, with 10 bases between them. Per the germline V gene, CDR1 is MNHEY and CDR2 is SMNVEV (reference sequence). The CDR3 extends over 15 amino acids. The CDR3 DNA reads TGTGCCAGCAGTTTATATGACAGGTCGAACACTGAAGCTTTCTTT. Its protein product is CASSLYDRSNTEAFF.

The J gene is TRBJ2-7, the V gene TRBV10-1, with TRBD1 as a possible D gene (5 bases). Looked up from germline, CDR1 is WNHNN and CDR2 is SYGVQD (reference sequence). This CDR3 comprises 12 residues. The ends were cut back, 8 bases at V and 7 bases at J, with 15 bases in the middle. Here the CDR3 reads CASGRQKQEQYF. The CDR3 bases are TGCGCCAGCGGTAGACAGAAACAGGAGCAGTACTTC.